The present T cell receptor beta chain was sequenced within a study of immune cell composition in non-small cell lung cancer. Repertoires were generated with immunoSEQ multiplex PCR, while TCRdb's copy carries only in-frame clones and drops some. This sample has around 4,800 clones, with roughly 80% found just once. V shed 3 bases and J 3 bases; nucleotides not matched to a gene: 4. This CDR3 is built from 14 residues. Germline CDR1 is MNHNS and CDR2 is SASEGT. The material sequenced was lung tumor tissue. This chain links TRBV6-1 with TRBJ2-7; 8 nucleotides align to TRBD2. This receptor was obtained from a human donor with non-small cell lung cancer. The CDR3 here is CASSDLAGSYEQYF. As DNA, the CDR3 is TGTGCCAGCAGTGACCTAGCGGGTAGCTACGAGCAGTACTTC.